This paragraph covers one T cell receptor beta chain sequence. The antigen is unknown. From germline, CDR1 is SEHNR and CDR2 FQNEAQ (reference sequence). The CDR3 extends over 14 amino acids. Trimming cost V 5 bases and J 2 bases; bases outside gene matches: 3. This record comes from a study of T cell responses to AZD1222 COVID-19 vaccine. The study, taken as a whole, reports: Spike-specific TCR breadth and depth grew following two AZD1222 doses. Clonal diversity was possibly underestimated; the donors were predominantly white British and more often female.

The method was immunoSEQ multiplex PCR; TCRdb's version includes in-frame clones alone and lacks a portion of them. The sample holds some 130,000 clones, about nine tenths seen once. The specimen was peripheral blood, collected on day 0 of AZD1222 vaccination. The gene calls are TRBV7-9 and TRBJ1-1; 9 nucleotides agree with TRBD1. This TCR was sampled from an adult in good health. The CDR3 nucleotides are TGTGCCAGCAGCCTGGGACAGGGAAACACTGAAGCTTTCTTT. Translation: CASSLGQGNTEAFF.